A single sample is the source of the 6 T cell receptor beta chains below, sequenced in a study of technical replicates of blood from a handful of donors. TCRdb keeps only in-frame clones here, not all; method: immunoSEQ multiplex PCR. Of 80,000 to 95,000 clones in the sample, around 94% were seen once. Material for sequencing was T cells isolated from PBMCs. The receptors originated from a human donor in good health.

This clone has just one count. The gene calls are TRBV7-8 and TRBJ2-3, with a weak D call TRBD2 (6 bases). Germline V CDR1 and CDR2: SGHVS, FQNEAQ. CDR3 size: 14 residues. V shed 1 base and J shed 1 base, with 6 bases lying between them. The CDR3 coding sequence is TGTGCCAGCAGCTTAGAGCGGGGCACAGATACGCAGTATTTT. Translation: CASSLERGTDTQYF.

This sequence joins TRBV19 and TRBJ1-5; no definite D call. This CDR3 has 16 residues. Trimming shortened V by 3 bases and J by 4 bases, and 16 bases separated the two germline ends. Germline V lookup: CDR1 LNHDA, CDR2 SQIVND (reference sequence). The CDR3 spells CASSIIGLGGNQPQHF. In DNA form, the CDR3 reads TGTGCCAGTAGTATTATCGGGTTAGGCGGAAATCAGCCCCAGCATTTT. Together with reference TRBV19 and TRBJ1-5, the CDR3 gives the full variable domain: DGGITQSPKYLFRKEGQNVTLSCEQNLNHDAMYWYRQDPGQGLRLIYYSQIVNDFQKGDIAEGYSVSREKKESFPLTVTSAQKNPTAFYLCASSIIGLGGNQPQHFGDGTRLSIL.

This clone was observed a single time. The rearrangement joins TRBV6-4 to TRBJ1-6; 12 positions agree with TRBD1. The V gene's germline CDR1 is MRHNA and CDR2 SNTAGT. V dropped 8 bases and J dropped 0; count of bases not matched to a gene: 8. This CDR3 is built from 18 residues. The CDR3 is CASLGTGGRSSYNSPLHF. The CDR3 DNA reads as TGTGCCAGCCTTGGGACAGGGGGCCGAAGCTCCTATAATTCACCCCTCCACTTT.

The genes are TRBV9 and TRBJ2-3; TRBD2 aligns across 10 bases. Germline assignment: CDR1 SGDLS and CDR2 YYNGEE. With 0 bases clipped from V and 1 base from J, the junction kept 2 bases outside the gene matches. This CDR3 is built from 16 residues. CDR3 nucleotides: TGTGCCAGCAGCGTAGTTGGGACTAGCGGCACAGATACGCAGTATTTT. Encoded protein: CASSVVGTSGTDTQYF.

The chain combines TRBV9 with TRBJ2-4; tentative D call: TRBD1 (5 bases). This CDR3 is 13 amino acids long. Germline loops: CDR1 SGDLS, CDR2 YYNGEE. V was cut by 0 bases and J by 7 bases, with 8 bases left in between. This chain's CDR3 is CASSVDPGNIQYF. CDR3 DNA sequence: TGTGCCAGCAGCGTAGATCCAGGGAACATTCAGTACTTC.

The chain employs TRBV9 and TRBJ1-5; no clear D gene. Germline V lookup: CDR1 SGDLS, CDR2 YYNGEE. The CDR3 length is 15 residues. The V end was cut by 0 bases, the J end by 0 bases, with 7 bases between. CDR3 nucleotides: TGTGCCAGCAGCGTAGCCGGTAATAGCAATCAGCCCCAGCATTTT. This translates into CASSVAGNSNQPQHF.